Listed below are T cell receptor beta chains from one sample, sequenced in a study of CD8+ T cells in alopecia areata. Assay: immunoSEQ multiplex PCR; the TCRdb copy retains only in-frame clones and omits some. The repertoire holds fewer than 250,000 clones, with about three fifths as singletons. The sequences come from CD4+ T cells sorted from blood, collected around week 47, from a patient treated with tofacitinib. Every receptor here comes from a human donor with alopecia areata. Both conserved end residues are part of each CDR3. Each record gives: V gene, CDR3 protein.

V gene: TRBV29-1; CDR3 protein: CSVVSSSGRRHTDTQYF
V gene: TRBV29-1; CDR3 protein: CSVDLGYNEQFF
V gene: TRBV7-2; CDR3 protein: CASSKSLEYNEQFF
V gene: TRBV19; CDR3 protein: CASRRGVRYGYTF
V gene: TRBV9; CDR3 protein: CASSVASGDYGYTF
V gene: TRBV5-6; CDR3 protein: CASSEVGQVDLGYEQYF
V gene: TRBV29-1; CDR3 protein: CSIGAVNTEAFF
V gene: TRBV30; CDR3 protein: CAWKKGREEGYGYTF
V gene: TRBV30; CDR3 protein: CAWTPPRGGISYNEQFF
V gene: TRBV30; CDR3 protein: CAWRRAGGMANEQFF
V gene: TRBV30; CDR3 protein: CAWTEGLAGGTDTQYF
V gene: TRBV30; CDR3 protein: CAWSASGSNQPQHF
V gene: TRBV5-1; CDR3 protein: CASSSGTGQQEAFF
V gene: TRBV20-1; CDR3 protein: CSADGYTF
V gene: TRBV7-8; CDR3 protein: CASSLRVDTQYF
V gene: TRBV15; CDR3 protein: CATSRAVQDTEAFF
V gene: TRBV12-5; CDR3 protein: CASSEGFRSNQPQHF